A selection of T cell receptor beta chains follows, all from one sample in a study of spatial heterogeneity in lung cancer. TCRdb called the 5' RACE reads again in MiXCR, with one record for every CDR3 protein. The table includes around 3,900 distinct CDR3 sequences, about a tenth detected once. The sequencing used PBMCs, collected at surgery. Source of these receptors: a male donor with early-stage non-small cell lung cancer. Each CDR3 is given with its conserved first and last residue. D genes are given only for firm matches. Some rows have no size entry. The others give once, few or many, or a class for an expanded clone.

abundance | len | j_gene | d_gene | v_gene | CDR3nt | CDR3aa
NA | 14 | TRBJ2-1 | NA | TRBV5-4 | TGTGCCAGCAGCTTGCGGTCAGACGGGTATGAGCAGTTCTTC | CASSLRSDGYEQFF
many | 13 | TRBJ2-1 | TRBD1 | TRBV6-1 | TGTGCCAGCCCGGGACAGGGGTCTGGTGAGCAGTTCTTC | CASPGQGSGEQFF
many | 16 | TRBJ2-1 | NA | TRBV10-2 | TGCGCCAGCAGTGAGGCCCTCCCTAGACCGCACAATGAGCAGTTCTTC | CASSEALPRPHNEQFF
NA | 14 | TRBJ2-3 | NA | TRBV10-1 | TGCGCCAGCAGTGGCGAGAGAGACACAGATACGCAGTATTTT | CASSGERDTDTQYF
many | 16 | TRBJ2-3 | NA | TRBV5-6 | TGTGCCAGCAGCTTGCCCGCACTTCGTTTCACAGATACGCAGTATTTT | CASSLPALRFTDTQYF
medium-sized | 16 | TRBJ2-1 | TRBD2 | TRBV28 | TGTGCCAGCAGTTTCCCCCTAGCGGGGGGATTAAGTGAGCAGTTCTTC | CASSFPLAGGLSEQFF
many | 16 | TRBJ1-2 | TRBD1 | TRBV28 | TGTGCCAGCAGTTCGCCGGGACAGGGGGCAGACTATGGCTACACCTTC | CASSSPGQGADYGYTF
many | 13 | TRBJ2-7 | NA | TRBV12-3/TRBV12-4 | TGTGCCAGCAGCCAGGGCCTGCCCTACGAGCAGTACTTC | CASSQGLPYEQYF
many | 15 | TRBJ2-1 | TRBD2 | TRBV6-4 | TGTGCCAGCAGTGTGGGCGGGGGTTCCTACAATGAGCAGTTCTTC | CASSVGGGSYNEQFF
many | 13 | TRBJ2-1 | NA | TRBV7-9 | TGTGCCAGCAGTGACAGCTCCTACAATGAGCAGTTCTTC | CASSDSSYNEQFF
many | 18 | TRBJ2-1 | NA | TRBV3-1 | TGTGCCAGCAGCCAATACCGCTCGCTAGCGATCTTTTACAATGAGCAGTTCTTC | CASSQYRSLAIFYNEQFF
many | 15 | TRBJ1-4 | TRBD1 | TRBV7-9 | TGTGCCAGCAGCGACCGGGACAGGGTTAATGAAAAACTGTTTTTT | CASSDRDRVNEKLFF
NA | 17 | TRBJ2-6 | TRBD2 | TRBV27 | TGTGCCAGCAGCCGGACTAGCGGGAGGTCTGGGGCCAACGTCCTGACTTTC | CASSRTSGRSGANVLTF
many | 15 | TRBJ2-5 | TRBD2 | TRBV12-3/TRBV12-4 | TGTGCCACCCAACGGCTAGCGGGGGCCGGGGAGACCCAGTACTTC | CATQRLAGAGETQYF
medium-sized | 14 | TRBJ1-3 | NA | TRBV28 | TGTGCCAGCAGTTTAGTTGGCTCTGGAAACACCATATATTTT | CASSLVGSGNTIYF
many | 16 | TRBJ2-2 | NA | TRBV5-1 | TGCGCCAGCAGCCACGTGGGCAGTTCGAACACCGGGGAGCTGTTTTTT | CASSHVGSSNTGELFF
few | 12 | TRBJ2-7 | NA | TRBV25-1 | TGTGCCAGCAGTGAAGTAGGGCCCGAGCAGTACTTC | CASSEVGPEQYF
many | 16 | TRBJ2-2 | NA | TRBV18 | TGTGCCAGCTCATCCCCGGGACGACGGAACACCGGGGAGCTGTTTTTT | CASSSPGRRNTGELFF
many | 14 | TRBJ2-1 | NA | TRBV20-1 | TGCAGTGCTAAGGTCCTAGTCTCCTACAATGAGCAGTTCTTC | CSAKVLVSYNEQFF
many | 12 | TRBJ2-1 | NA | TRBV5-1 | TGCGCCAGCAGCCAGTATGCCGTTGAGCAGTTCTTC | CASSQYAVEQFF
many | 17 | TRBJ2-3 | TRBD2 | TRBV7-9 | TGTGCCAGCAGCTCCCGACCGGGACTAGCGGGGTATGATACGCAGTATTTT | CASSSRPGLAGYDTQYF
medium-sized | 16 | TRBJ1-5 | NA | TRBV7-9 | TGTGCCAGCAGCTTAGCGGCAGGGTCGGTGGATCAGCCCCAGCATTTT | CASSLAAGSVDQPQHF
NA | 17 | TRBJ2-3 | TRBD2 | TRBV20-1 | TGCAGTGCTACCCGCAGCGGGAGGGTTTTGTTCACAGATACGCAGTATTTT | CSATRSGRVLFTDTQYF
many | 15 | TRBJ2-7 | TRBD2 | TRBV3-1 | TGTGCCAGCAGCCGTGGACTAGCGGGGAAATACGAGCAGTACTTC | CASSRGLAGKYEQYF
NA | 11 | TRBJ2-3 | NA | TRBV10-3 | TGTGCCGCCTCGGGCGCAACCCTGCAGTATTTT | CAASGATLQYF
medium-sized | 21 | TRBJ1-1 | NA | TRBV29-1 | TGCAGCCCCCCGCTGGGACGCCTACCCACCCTTGGATCGTGTCGGGTCACTGAAGCTTTCTTT | CSPPLGRLPTLGSCRVTEAFF
NA | 12 | TRBJ2-2 | NA | TRBV6-5 | TGTGCCAGCAGCGGGCTGGGCGGGGAGCTGTTTTTT | CASSGLGGELFF
many | 16 | TRBJ2-1 | TRBD2 | TRBV10-1 | TGCGCCAGCAGTGAGTCGATAGCGGGGGGTTTTAATGAGCAGTTCTTC | CASSESIAGGFNEQFF
many | 14 | TRBJ2-5 | TRBD2 | TRBV3-1 | TGTGCCAGCAGCCCGGGACTAGCCGGGCAGACCCAGTACTTC | CASSPGLAGQTQYF
few | 15 | TRBJ1-2 | NA | TRBV19 | TGTGCCAGTAGTTCCCGACAGGCAATTTACTATGGCCACACCTTC | CASSSRQAIYYGHTF
many | 15 | TRBJ2-2 | NA | TRBV5-1 | TGCGCCAGCAGCTCGTACACGTCGAACACCGGGGAGCTGTTTTTT | CASSSYTSNTGELFF
many | 14 | TRBJ2-5 | NA | TRBV20-1 | TGCAGTGCTAGAATGGGGGTATTGCGTGAGACCCAGTACTTC | CSARMGVLRETQYF
many | 13 | TRBJ2-7 | NA | TRBV10-1 | TGCGCCAGCAGTGAGTCTGCGGTTGGCGAGCAGTACTTC | CASSESAVGEQYF
NA | 14 | TRBJ2-7 | TRBD1 | TRBV13 | TGTGCCAGCAGGAAGCAGGGGGCATCCTACGAGCAGTACTTC | CASRKQGASYEQYF
many | 15 | TRBJ2-7 | NA | TRBV10-3 | TGTGCCACCAAAGGAGGGCCTGCGCCCACCTACGAGCAGTACTTC | CATKGGPAPTYEQYF
many | 17 | TRBJ2-2 | NA | TRBV19 | TGTGCCAGTAGTATATTTGGGGGGCGAGGGAACACCGGGGAGCTGTTTTTT | CASSIFGGRGNTGELFF
NA | 13 | TRBJ2-7 | NA | TRBV10-3 | TGTGCCATTTCCCTCTTAGTGGCCTACGAGCAGTACTTC | CAISLLVAYEQYF
many | 10 | TRBJ2-7 | NA | TRBV28 | TGTGCCAGCAGTAGGTACGAGCAGTACTTC | CASSRYEQYF
many | 15 | TRBJ1-2 | NA | TRBV5-8 | TGTGCCAGCAGCTTGGGGGTTCAGGGAAACTATGGCTACACCTTC | CASSLGVQGNYGYTF
NA | 13 | TRBJ2-7 | TRBD1 | TRBV29-1 | TGCAGCGGGGGGACAGGGAACATTTACGAGCAGTACTTC | CSGGTGNIYEQYF
few | 14 | TRBJ2-1 | NA | TRBV28 | TGTGCCAGCAGTTTTTCCTTAGGGGCCAATGAGCAGTTCTTC | CASSFSLGANEQFF
few | 15 | TRBJ2-7 | TRBD1 | TRBV7-6 | TGTGCCAGCAGCTTAGAGCAACAGGGGATCAACGAGCAGTACTTC | CASSLEQQGINEQYF
many | 17 | TRBJ1-6 | NA | TRBV4-1 | TGCGCCAGCAGCCAAGATGTGGGCGAAAACTATAATTCACCCCTCCACTTT | CASSQDVGENYNSPLHF
many | 14 | TRBJ2-7 | TRBD2 | TRBV9 | TGTGCCAGCAGCACCACACTAGCGTCATACGAGCAGTACTTC | CASSTTLASYEQYF
many | 15 | TRBJ2-1 | TRBD2 | TRBV6-1 | TGTGCCAGCAGTCGGTCCAGCGGGGGGGCCGATGAGCAGTTCTTC | CASSRSSGGADEQFF
many | 12 | TRBJ2-7 | NA | TRBV9 | TGTGCCAGCGGGGACTCTACCTACGAGCAGTACTTC | CASGDSTYEQYF
many | 13 | TRBJ2-1 | NA | TRBV6-5 | TGTGCCAGCAGTAGCGGAGTATACAATGAGCAGTTCTTC | CASSSGVYNEQFF
NA | 15 | TRBJ2-1 | TRBD2 | TRBV12-3/TRBV12-4 | TGTGCCAGCAGTTCCTGGACTAGCGGGAGGAATGAGCAGTTCTTC | CASSSWTSGRNEQFF
many | 14 | TRBJ2-5 | NA | TRBV4-1 | TGCGCCAGCAGCTCTCCGAAGGGAAGAGAGACCCAGTACTTC | CASSSPKGRETQYF
many | 15 | TRBJ2-7 | NA | TRBV29-1 | TGCAGCGTTGAAGATGGGGTAGGGAACTCCTACGAGCAGTACTTC | CSVEDGVGNSYEQYF
NA | 15 | TRBJ2-5 | NA | TRBV3-1 | TGTGCCAGCAGCCTGGGGACCGCGTCACAAGAGACCCAGTACTTC | CASSLGTASQETQYF
NA | 15 | TRBJ1-6 | NA | TRBV7-9 | TGTGCCAGCAGCTTACCCACAGGGTCTTATTCACCCCTCCACTTT | CASSLPTGSYSPLHF
many | 14 | TRBJ1-2 | NA | TRBV2 | TGTGCCAGCAGACGGGTCGTGGGACCTCATGGCTACACCTTC | CASRRVVGPHGYTF
many | 12 | TRBJ2-7 | NA | TRBV29-1 | TGCAGCGTTGAAGATATGGGAAGCTTAAAGTACTTC | CSVEDMGSLKYF
many | 17 | TRBJ1-1 | NA | TRBV11-2 | TGTGCCAGCAGCTTAGGCCAGCTAGACCGCATGAACACTGAAGCTTTCTTT | CASSLGQLDRMNTEAFF